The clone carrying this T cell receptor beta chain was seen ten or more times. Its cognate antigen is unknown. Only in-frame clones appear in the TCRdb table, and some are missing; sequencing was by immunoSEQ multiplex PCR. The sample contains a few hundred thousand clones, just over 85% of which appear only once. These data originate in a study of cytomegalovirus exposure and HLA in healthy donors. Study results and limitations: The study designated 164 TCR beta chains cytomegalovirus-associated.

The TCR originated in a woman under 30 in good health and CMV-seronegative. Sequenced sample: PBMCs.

CDR3 nucleotide sequence: TGTGCCAGTAGGAGGACTAGCGGGTTCGCTGGTGAGCAGTTCTTC. Its translation: CASRRTSGFAGEQFF. The V call is TRBV19, the J call TRBJ2-1; 11 nucleotides align to TRBD2. J was trimmed by 9 bases and V by 6 bases; bases with no gene match: 10. Germline lookup yields CDR1 LNHDA and CDR2 SQIVND (reference sequence). CDR3 length equals 15 residues.